This T cell receptor (beta chain) comes out of a study of blood T cell repertoires in COVID-19. On the study more broadly: The United States, Italy and Spain were the sources of the acute and convalescent COVID-19 samples. Sources were T cells, B-cell-depleted T cells, or PBMCs; the material itself was cDNA or gDNA.

The CDR3 consists of 14 residues. Trimming shortened V by 5 bases and J by 0 bases, and 10 bases separated the two germline ends. CDR1 and CDR2 from the germline V gene are MNHEY and SMNVEV (reference sequence). The authors' processing: Amplification with reference gene primers provided the estimates of nucleated cell counts. This table comes from immunoSEQ multiplex PCR, and its TCRdb copy is limited to in-frame clones, with some not included. V and J calls and clone size are copied from that table; D and trimming were computed from the DNA. Of 150,000 to 200,000 clones listed, around 86% are singletons.

The sequencing sample was made of peripheral blood. The receptor was derived from a man aged 60 to 69 with acute or convalescent COVID-19. This sequence joins TRBV27 and TRBJ1-2, with a tentative D call TRBD1 (6 bases). In DNA form, the CDR3 reads TGTGCCAGCAGTCGGACAGAACCTAACTATGGCTACACCTTC. Encoded protein: CASSRTEPNYGYTF.